The 5 T cell receptor beta chains given below trace back to one sample, sequenced in a study of lymphopenia after photon versus proton radiotherapy. The table came from immunoSEQ multiplex PCR; TCRdb's copy has only in-frame clones and leaves some out. Of about 20,000 clones listed, approximately 84% were seen once; the top ten hold roughly 2.6%. The sequencing used peripheral blood, collected from a patient treated with photon-based radiotherapy. The source of these receptors is a woman aged 45 to 65 with pancreatic cancer.

This sequence joins TRBV29-1 and TRBJ2-4, with 10 bases aligning to TRBD1. The junction had 10 bases not matched to a gene; V was cut back by 7 bases and J by 4 bases. Germline CDR1 reads SQVTM; CDR2 reads ANQGSEA. This CDR3 is built from 15 residues. Here the CDR3 DNA reads TGCAGCGCGCGCGCTAGACAGGGGGCTAAAAACATTCAGTACTTC. It translates to CSARARQGAKNIQYF.

The chain is built from TRBV29-1 and TRBJ2-1; D ambiguous. Germline CDR1 and CDR2: SQVTM and ANQGSEA. The germline V and J ends were trimmed by 4 bases and 4 bases, with 5 bases remaining between them. The CDR3 is made up of 11 amino acids. CDR3 loop: CSVGEYNEQFF. CDR3 nucleotide sequence: TGCAGCGTTGGGGAATACAATGAGCAGTTCTTC.

The chain carries TRBV7-2 and TRBJ2-1; a weak D match, TRBD1 (5 bases). Germline assignment: CDR1 SGHTA and CDR2 FQGNSA. The CDR3 length is 13 residues. Trimming removed 5 bases from V and 2 bases from J, with 7 bases in between. The CDR3 loop reads CASSKDTYNEQFF. CDR3 DNA: TGTGCCAGCAGCAAGGACACCTACAATGAGCAGTTCTTC. Based on the CDR3 plus reference TRBV7-2 and TRBJ2-1, the full variable domain is GAGVSQSPSNKVTEKGKDVELRCDPISGHTALYWYRQSLGQGLEFLIYFQGNSAPDKSGLPSDRFSAERTGGSVSTLTIQRTQQEDSAVYLCASSKDTYNEQFFGPGTRLTVL.

The CDR3 region is CASSLDRQSNEQFF. The CDR3 DNA is TGTGCCAGCAGCTTAGATCGGCAGTCGAATGAGCAGTTCTTC. This chain links TRBV7-8 with TRBJ2-1, with D uncertain. Trimming shortened V by 1 base and J by 7 bases, and 11 bases separated the two germline ends. The CDR3 runs to 14 residues. Germline loops: CDR1 SGHVS, CDR2 FQNEAQ.

The chain couples TRBV7-2 to TRBJ2-1; 7 bases align to TRBD2. Trimming at V came to 8 bases and at J to 5 bases, leaving 18 bases not matched to a gene. The V gene's germline CDR1 is SGHTA and CDR2 FQGNSA. The CDR3 covers 17 residues. The CDR3 region is CASSRRDAGAFHNEQFF. In nucleotides, the CDR3 is TGTGCCAGCTCCCGGAGGGACGCGGGAGCGTTCCACAATGAGCAGTTCTTC. Full variable domain (rest looked up from reference TRBV7-2 and TRBJ2-1): GAGVSQSPSNKVTEKGKDVELRCDPISGHTALYWYRQSLGQGLEFLIYFQGNSAPDKSGLPSDRFSAERTGGSVSTLTIQRTQQEDSAVYLCASSRRDAGAFHNEQFFGPGTRLTVL.